This T cell receptor beta chain emerged from a study of a mutant IDH1 vaccine in newly diagnosed glioma. Study background: It was radiotherapy, temozolomide, or both that patients received previously, with most receiving both.

V shed 6 bases and J shed 5 bases, with 10 bases lying between them. In germline, CDR1 is MNHNS, CDR2 SASEGT. CDR3 length: 12 amino acids. The study's findings and limits: With respect to changes in top peripheral T cell clonotypes, pseudoprogression seemed unrelated.

Remarks on this clone: Its target is unknown.

Regarding time point: baseline, week 1 (first vaccination visit). As for treatment: pre-vaccination baseline after standard-of-care therapy. Patients carried new grade 3 or 4 IDH1-mutant astrocytomas lacking nuclear ATRX. The table came from immunoSEQ multiplex PCR; TCRdb's copy has only in-frame clones and leaves some out. The profile shows nearly 15,000 clones, approximately 92% of them singletons. The TCR sequence derives from a woman between 40 and 50 years old with glioma. Some clones in this sample may be carry-over from other donors' samples. This specimen was PBMCs, taken from a glioma patient treated with radiotherapy, temozolomide or both. The chain uses TRBV6-1 and TRBJ1-2; no clear D gene. CDR3 sequence reads: CASREPFYGYTF. The CDR3 region has the DNA TGTGCCAGCAGGGAACCCTTTTATGGCTACACCTTC.